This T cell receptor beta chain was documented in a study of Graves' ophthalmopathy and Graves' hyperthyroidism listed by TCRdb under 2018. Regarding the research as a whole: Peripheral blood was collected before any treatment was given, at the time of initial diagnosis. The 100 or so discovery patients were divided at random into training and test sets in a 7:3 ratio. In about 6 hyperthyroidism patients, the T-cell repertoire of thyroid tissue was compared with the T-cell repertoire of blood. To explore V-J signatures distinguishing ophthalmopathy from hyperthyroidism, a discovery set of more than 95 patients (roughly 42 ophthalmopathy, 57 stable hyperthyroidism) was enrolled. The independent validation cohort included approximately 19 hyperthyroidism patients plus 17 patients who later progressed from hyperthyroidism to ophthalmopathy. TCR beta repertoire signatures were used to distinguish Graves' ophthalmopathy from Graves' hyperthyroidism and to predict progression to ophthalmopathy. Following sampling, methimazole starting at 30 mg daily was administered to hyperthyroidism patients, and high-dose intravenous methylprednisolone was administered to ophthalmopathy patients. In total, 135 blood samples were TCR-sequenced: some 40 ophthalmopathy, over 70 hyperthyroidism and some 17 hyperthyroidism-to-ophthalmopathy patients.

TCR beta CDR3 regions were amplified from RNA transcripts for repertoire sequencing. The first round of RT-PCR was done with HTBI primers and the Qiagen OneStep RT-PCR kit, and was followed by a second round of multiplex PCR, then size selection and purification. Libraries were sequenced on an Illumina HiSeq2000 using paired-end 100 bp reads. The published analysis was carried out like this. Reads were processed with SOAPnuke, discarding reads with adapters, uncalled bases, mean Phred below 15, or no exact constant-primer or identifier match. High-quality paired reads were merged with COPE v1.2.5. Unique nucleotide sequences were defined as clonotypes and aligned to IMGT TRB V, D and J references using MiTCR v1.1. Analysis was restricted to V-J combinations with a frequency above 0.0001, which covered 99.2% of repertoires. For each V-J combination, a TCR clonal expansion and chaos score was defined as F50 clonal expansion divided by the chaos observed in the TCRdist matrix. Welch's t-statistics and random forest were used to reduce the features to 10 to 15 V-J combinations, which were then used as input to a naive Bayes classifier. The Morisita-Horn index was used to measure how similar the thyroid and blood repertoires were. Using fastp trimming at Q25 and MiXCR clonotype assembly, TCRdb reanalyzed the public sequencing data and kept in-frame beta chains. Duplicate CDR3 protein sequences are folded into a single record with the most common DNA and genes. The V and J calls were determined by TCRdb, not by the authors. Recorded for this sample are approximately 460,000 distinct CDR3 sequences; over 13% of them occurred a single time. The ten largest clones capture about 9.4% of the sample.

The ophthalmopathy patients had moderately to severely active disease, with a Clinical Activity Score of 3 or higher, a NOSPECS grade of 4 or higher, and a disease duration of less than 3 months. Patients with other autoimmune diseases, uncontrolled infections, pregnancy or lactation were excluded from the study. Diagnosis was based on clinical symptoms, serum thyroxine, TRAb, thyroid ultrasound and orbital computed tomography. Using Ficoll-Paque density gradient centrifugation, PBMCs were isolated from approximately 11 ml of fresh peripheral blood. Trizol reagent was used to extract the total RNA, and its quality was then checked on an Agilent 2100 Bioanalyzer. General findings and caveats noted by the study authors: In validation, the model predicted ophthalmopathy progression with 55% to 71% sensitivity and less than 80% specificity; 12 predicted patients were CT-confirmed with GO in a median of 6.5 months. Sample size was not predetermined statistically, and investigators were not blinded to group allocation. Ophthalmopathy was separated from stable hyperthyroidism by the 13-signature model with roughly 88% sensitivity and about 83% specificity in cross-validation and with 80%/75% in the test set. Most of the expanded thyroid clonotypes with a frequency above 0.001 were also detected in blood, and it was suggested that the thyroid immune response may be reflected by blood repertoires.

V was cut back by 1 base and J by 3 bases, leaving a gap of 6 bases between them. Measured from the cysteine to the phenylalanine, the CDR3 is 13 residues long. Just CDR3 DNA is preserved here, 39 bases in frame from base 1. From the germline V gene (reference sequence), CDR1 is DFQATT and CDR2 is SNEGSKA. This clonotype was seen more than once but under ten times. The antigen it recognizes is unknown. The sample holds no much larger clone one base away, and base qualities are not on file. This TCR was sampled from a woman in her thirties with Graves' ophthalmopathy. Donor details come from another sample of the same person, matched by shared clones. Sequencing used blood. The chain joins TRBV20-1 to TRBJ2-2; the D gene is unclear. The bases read TGCAGTGCTAGAGTGTCATACACCGGGGAGCTGTTTTTT. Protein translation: CSARVSYTGELFF.